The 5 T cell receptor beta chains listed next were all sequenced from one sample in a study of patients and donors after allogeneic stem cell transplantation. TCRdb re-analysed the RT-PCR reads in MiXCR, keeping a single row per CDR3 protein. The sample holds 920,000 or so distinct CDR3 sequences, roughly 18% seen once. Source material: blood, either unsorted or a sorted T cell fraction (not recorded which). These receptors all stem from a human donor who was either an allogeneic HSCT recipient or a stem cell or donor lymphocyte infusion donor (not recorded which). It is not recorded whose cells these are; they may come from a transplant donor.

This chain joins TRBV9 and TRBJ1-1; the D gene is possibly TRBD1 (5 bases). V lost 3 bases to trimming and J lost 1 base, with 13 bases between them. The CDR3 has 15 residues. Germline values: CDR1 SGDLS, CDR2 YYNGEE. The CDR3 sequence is CASSARGVENTEAFF. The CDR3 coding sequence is TGTGCCAGCAGCGCTAGAGGGGTGGAGAACACTGAAGCTTTCTTT.

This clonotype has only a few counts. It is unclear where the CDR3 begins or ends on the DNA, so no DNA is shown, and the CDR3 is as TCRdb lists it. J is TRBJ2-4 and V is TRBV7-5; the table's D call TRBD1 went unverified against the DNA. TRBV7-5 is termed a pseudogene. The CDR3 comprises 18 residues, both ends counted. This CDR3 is CISVPEATDRAQINIQYF.

Here the CDR3 reads CSARGDRRTPLHF. The CDR3 bases are TGCAGTGCTAGGGGGGACAGACGCACCCCCCTCCACTTT. The gene calls are TRBV20-1 and TRBJ1-6; TRBD1 agrees at 7 bases. From germline, CDR1 is DFQATT and CDR2 SNEGSKA (reference sequence). J was trimmed by 13 bases and V by 3 bases; bases with no gene match: 9. The CDR3 is 13 amino acids.

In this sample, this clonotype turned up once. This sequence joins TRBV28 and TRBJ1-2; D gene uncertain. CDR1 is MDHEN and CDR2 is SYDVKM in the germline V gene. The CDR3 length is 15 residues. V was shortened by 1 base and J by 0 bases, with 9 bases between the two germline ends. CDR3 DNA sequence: TGTGCCAGCAGTTTATTGGTTTCAACTAACTATGGCTACACCTTC. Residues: CASSLLVSTNYGYTF.

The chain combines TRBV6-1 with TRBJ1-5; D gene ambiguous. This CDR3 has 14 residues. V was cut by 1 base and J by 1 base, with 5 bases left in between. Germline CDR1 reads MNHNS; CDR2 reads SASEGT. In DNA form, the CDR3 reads TGTGCCAGCAGTGAAGTCCGGAGCAATCAGCCCCAGCATTTT. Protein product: CASSEVRSNQPQHF.